One and the same sample provided the 14 T cell receptor beta chains below, sequenced in a study of blood T cell repertoires in COVID-19. Libraries were prepared by immunoSEQ multiplex PCR; TCRdb keeps only in-frame clonotypes and omits some of them. Of over 45,000 clones in the sample, around 82% were seen once. Sequences were obtained from peripheral blood. The origin of the receptors is a man in his forties or fifties with acute or convalescent COVID-19.

This chain links TRBV6-1 with TRBJ1-4; the D gene is possibly TRBD1 (5 bases). With 2 bases removed from V and 7 bases from J, the gap between germline ends came to 8 bases. Germline V gives CDR1 MNHNS, CDR2 SASEGT. The CDR3 runs 13 residues. The CDR3 spells CASSEWGVEKLFF. The DNA of the CDR3 is TGTGCCAGCAGTGAATGGGGGGTTGAAAAACTGTTTTTT.

This sequence joins TRBV11-3 and TRBJ1-1, with a possible D match to TRBD1 (5 bases). V dropped 0 bases and J dropped 7 bases, with 18 bases sitting between them. The germline V gene encodes CDR1 SGHNT and CDR2 YENEEA. This CDR3 contains 16 residues. CDR3 protein: CASSLDGRAGFDEAFF. CDR3 nucleotides: TGTGCCAGCAGCTTAGATGGCAGGGCAGGGTTTGATGAAGCTTTCTTT. The variable domain in full, with the rest retrieved from reference TRBV11-3 and TRBJ1-1, is EAGVVQSPRYKIIEKKQPVAFWCNPISGHNTLYWYLQNLGQGPELLIRYENEEAVDDSQLPKDRFSAERLKGVDSTLKIQPAELGDSAVYLCASSLDGRAGFDEAFFGQGTRLTVV.

The chain recombines TRBV9 with TRBJ2-5; TRBD2 might be the D (6 bases). Germline assignment: CDR1 SGDLS and CDR2 YYNGEE. The CDR3 loop spans 15 amino acids. V lost 4 bases and J 0 bases, leaving 13 bases between the germline ends. Written as DNA, the CDR3 is TGTGCCAGCAGCCTGGGGACTGCGTACCAAGAGACCCAGTACTTC. The encoded protein is CASSLGTAYQETQYF.

The chain uses TRBV7-2 and TRBJ2-7; 11 bases match TRBD1. Trimming took 6 bases from V and 3 from J; bases not matched to a gene: 4. Germline CDR1 reads SGHTA; CDR2 reads FQGNSA. The CDR3 sequence is 14 residues long. This chain's CDR3 is CASSTGQGGYEQYF. CDR3 sequence (DNA): TGTGCCAGCAGTACGGGACAGGGGGGCTACGAGCAGTACTTC.

The CDR3 reads CASSVQGASYEQYF. DNA of the CDR3: TGTGCCAGCAGTGTACAGGGGGCTTCCTACGAGCAGTACTTC. This chain connects TRBV2 to TRBJ2-7, with 9 bases matching TRBD1. The CDR3 is 14 residues long. Germline V gives CDR1 SNHLY, CDR2 FYNNEI. V shed 4 bases, J shed 1 base, and the junction held 2 bases outside the gene matches.

The chain couples TRBV12-3 or TRBV12-4 to TRBJ1-2, with 7 positions matching TRBD1. This CDR3 is 12 amino acids long. V lost 5 bases and J lost 8; bases outside the gene matches: 5. For the CDR3, the DNA is TGTGCCAGCAGTCCGGGACAGATAGGCTACACCTTC. Translating gives CASSPGQIGYTF.

The gene calls are TRBV5-6 and TRBJ1-2; possibly TRBD1 for D (6 bases). The V and J ends lost 3 bases and 4 bases respectively, with 19 bases between them. Looked up from germline, CDR1 is SGHDT and CDR2 is YYEEEE. The CDR3 totals 16 residues. This chain's CDR3 is CASSSRRGLITYGYTF. The CDR3 DNA follows: TGTGCCAGCAGCTCCAGAAGGGGGTTGATTACCTATGGCTACACCTTC.

V usage is TRBV5-1 and J usage is TRBJ1-1, with a tentative D call TRBD1 (5 bases). Per germline, CDR1 SGHRS and CDR2 YFSETQ. V was shortened by 2 bases and J by 2 bases, with 16 bases between the two germline ends. This CDR3 is built from 16 residues. CDR3 nucleotides: TGCGCCAGCAGCTTAGGGGCCGGAGGGCGAAACACTGAAGCTTTCTTT. It yields the protein CASSLGAGGRNTEAFF.

The chain has TRBV5-1 and TRBJ2-1, with 8 bases identical to TRBD1. The CDR3 has 13 residues. In germline, CDR1 is SGHRS, CDR2 YFSETQ. Trimming took 0 bases from V and 12 from J; bases not matched to a gene: 5. CDR3 coding DNA: TGCGCCAGCAGCTTGGCCCAGGGGGCAGGGCAGTTCTTC. Encoded protein: CASSLAQGAGQFF.

The chain is built from TRBV7-8 and TRBJ1-3; D not certain. The germline V and J ends were trimmed by 1 base and 0 bases, with 22 bases remaining between them. CDR1 is SGHVS and CDR2 is FQNEAQ in the germline V gene. There are 20 residues in the CDR3. The CDR3 here is CASSLDSDAPWASSGNTIYF. In DNA form, the CDR3 reads TGTGCCAGCAGCTTAGATTCAGACGCTCCTTGGGCCAGCTCTGGAAACACCATATATTTT.

The chain couples TRBV4-1 to TRBJ1-1; 7 bases map to TRBD1. Looked up from germline, CDR1 is MGHRA and CDR2 is YSYEKL. The CDR3 has 20 amino acids. Germline trimming cut 4 bases from V and 4 bases from J; bases unmatched to any gene: 24. The DNA of the CDR3 is TGCGCCAGCAGCCGCCACAGCCCAGGGACGTGGGGACAGAGACTCACTGAAGCTTTCTTT. It specifies CASSRHSPGTWGQRLTEAFF.

The chain has TRBV25-1 and TRBJ1-2; D gene ambiguous. There are 13 residues in the CDR3. Germline V lookup: CDR1 MGHDK, CDR2 SYGVNS. Trimming took off 5 bases at V and 3 bases at J, with 10 bases between the two ends. Written as DNA, the CDR3 is TGTGCCAGCAGTAATCAGGCTTACTATGGCTACACCTTC. Translated: CASSNQAYYGYTF.

The chain links TRBV6-5 to TRBJ2-1; tentative D call: TRBD2 (6 bases). The V end was cut by 0 bases, the J end by 4 bases, with 13 bases between. Germline V gives CDR1 MNHEY, CDR2 SVGAGI. The CDR3 spans 16 residues. CDR3 in DNA: TGTGCCAGCAGTTACTCGACCGGGACTCGGTACAATGAGCAGTTCTTC. The encoded protein is CASSYSTGTRYNEQFF.

The chain uses TRBV21-1 and TRBJ2-1; TRBD2, the table's D call, lacks a check against the DNA. TRBV21-1 is a pseudogene segment. This CDR3 has 14 residues. CDR3 amino acids: CASGGGEVYNEQFF. In DNA, the CDR3 is TGTGCCAGCGGAGGGGGGGAAGTCTACAATGAGCAGTTCTTC.